This TCR beta chain originates from a study of technical replicates of blood from four donors. Produced via immunoSEQ multiplex PCR; TCRdb's table is partial and in-frame only. Of 65,000 to 90,000 clones in the sample, about 90% are singletons; the top ten hold 0.27%. The CDR3 sequence is 14 residues long. Germline CDR1 SGHNT, CDR2 YYREEE (reference sequence). V lost 3 bases, J lost 4 bases, and 6 bases stayed unmatched. Material for sequencing was T cells isolated from PBMCs. The sequence came from a human donor in good health. The chain couples TRBV5-4 to TRBJ2-7; TRBD1 matches at 8 bases. DNA of the CDR3: TGTGCCAGCAGCTCAGGGGGCTTAGTATACGAGCAGTACTTC. Amino acid sequence: CASSSGGLVYEQYF. The complete variable domain, with remaining parts taken from reference TRBV5-4 and TRBJ2-7, reads ETGVTQSPTHLIKTRGQQVTLRCSSQSGHNTVSWYQQALGQGPQFIFQYYREEENGRGNFPPRFSGLQFPNYSSELNVNALELDDSALYLCASSSGGLVYEQYFGPGTRLTVT.